These T cell receptor beta chains were read from a single sample in a study of cytomegalovirus exposure and HLA in healthy donors. Measured with immunoSEQ multiplex PCR; TCRdb has only the in-frame clones, and not every one. The sample lists 60,000 or so clones; roughly 90% were seen once. The source material was PBMCs. Every receptor here comes from a young man in good health and CMV-seronegative. The CDR3 runs from the conserved cysteine through the conserved F or W. The D gene is left open where the match is weak. Size values are once, few and many counts, or a class for expanded clones, and some rows have none.

clone_size	v_call	j_call	d_call	cdr3_nt	cdr3_aa
-	TRBV9	TRBJ2-7	TRBD1	TGTGCCAGCAGCCCAAGAACAGGGGTTCTCTCCTACGAGCAGTACTTC	CASSPRTGVLSYEQYF
-	TRBV28	TRBJ1-1	-	TGTGCCAGCAGTCTTCATGACAGAGTATATACTGAAGCTTTCTTT	CASSLHDRVYTEAFF
-	TRBV7-6	TRBJ1-1	TRBD1	TGTGCCAGCAGCTTAGAGACAGGGGCAGAAGCTTTCTTT	CASSLETGAEAFF
-	TRBV18	TRBJ2-5	TRBD2	TGTGCCAGCTCACACCTTAGCGGGAGGGCCGAGGAGACCCAGTACTTC	CASSHLSGRAEETQYF
-	TRBV7-9	TRBJ2-3	TRBD2	TGTGCCAGCAGCTTGGGACTACTAGCGGGAGAAGAGGATACGCAGTATTTT	CASSLGLLAGEEDTQYF
-	TRBV7-6	TRBJ2-7	-	TGTGCCAGCAGCACCTACTCGGGACGCGGGGCCTACGAGCAGTACTTC	CASSTYSGRGAYEQYF
-	TRBV30	TRBJ2-7	-	TGTGCCTGGAGTTTTTTCAGTTCCTACGAGCAGTACTTC	CAWSFFSSYEQYF
few	TRBV19	TRBJ2-7	-	TGTGCCAGTAGTTTCGCGGGGTTAGCCCGACCACCAAAAAATAAAAGGGGCTACGAGCAGTACTTC	CASSFAGLARPPKNKRGYEQYF
once	TRBV5-1	TRBJ2-5	-	TGCGCCAGCAGCTTGGAGGCAGGGGGGACGACCCAGTACTTC	CASSLEAGGTTQYF
-	TRBV7-8	TRBJ2-5	-	TGTGCCAGCAGCTCGAGGACAGTAGAGACCCAGTACTTC	CASSSRTVETQYF
-	TRBV7-6	TRBJ1-1	-	TGTGCCAGCAGCGAAACACCGAACACTGAAGCTTTCTTT	CASSETPNTEAFF
-	TRBV5-6	TRBJ2-7	TRBD1	TGTGCCAGCAGCTTGGGGACAGGACCCTACGAGCAGTACTTC	CASSLGTGPYEQYF
-	TRBV7-3	TRBJ2-7	TRBD2	TGTGCCAGCAGTTTAGCGGGAGGGCCCTACGAGCAGTACTTC	CASSLAGGPYEQYF
once	TRBV2	TRBJ2-3	-	TGTGCCAGCAGTGAGAACCTTGGCCAAGTATCACAGTATTTT	CASSENLGQVSQYF
-	TRBV15	TRBJ2-3	-	TGTGCCACCACTCCCGGACTTGCAGATACGCAGTATTTT	CATTPGLADTQYF
-	TRBV10-1	TRBJ2-2	-	TGCGCCAGCAGTCTAATCCAAGGCGGGGCTACTATCAACACCGGGGAGCTGTTTTTT	CASSLIQGGATINTGELFF
-	TRBV13	TRBJ2-7	-	TGTGCCAGCAGCTTGATTAACGGAGACTACGAGCAGTACTTC	CASSLINGDYEQYF
-	TRBV30	TRBJ2-7	-	TGTGCCTGGAGTCTGGACTACCTTTACGAGCAGTACTTC	CAWSLDYLYEQYF
-	TRBV4-2	TRBJ2-1	-	TGTGCCAGCAGCCCCTTCAGGGGGGTAATGAATGAGCAGTTCTTC	CASSPFRGVMNEQFF
-	TRBV5-1	TRBJ2-3	-	TGCGCCAGCAGCCCCGTTGGAGCGGCCTTCACAGATACGCAGTATTTT	CASSPVGAAFTDTQYF
once	TRBV30	TRBJ2-5	-	TGTGCCTGGAGTGTACCCCTACTAGCTTTCCAAGAGACCCAGTACTTC	CAWSVPLLAFQETQYF
-	TRBV5-1	TRBJ2-5	-	TGCGCCAGCAGCGCGGCGGGACGGCGAGAAGAGACCCAGTACTTC	CASSAAGRREETQYF
-	TRBV4-1	TRBJ2-1	TRBD2	TGCGCCAGCAGCCCCGGACTAGCGGGGACCACAAAAGACAATGAGCAGTTCTTC	CASSPGLAGTTKDNEQFF
-	TRBV4-1	TRBJ2-1	-	TGCGCCAGCAGCCAAGATAGTGGGGCCCAAGGTAGGAATGAGCAGTTCTTC	CASSQDSGAQGRNEQFF
-	TRBV27	TRBJ1-1	-	TGTGCCAGCAGTCCCATCCGGGGAATCTCTGAAGCTTTCTTT	CASSPIRGISEAFF
-	TRBV5-1	TRBJ2-3	-	TGCGCCAGCAGCTTGGCTCCGGCGGGCACAGATACGCAGTATTTT	CASSLAPAGTDTQYF
-	TRBV7-8	TRBJ2-5	TRBD2	TGTGCCGCTACTAGCGGTAGACGGGAGACCCAGTACTTC	CAATSGRRETQYF
-	TRBV6-5	TRBJ1-2	-	TGTGCCAGCAGATCAGACCAGGGTTTCGGCTACACCTTC	CASRSDQGFGYTF
-	TRBV4-1	TRBJ1-2	-	TGCGCCAGCAGCCCGCTGCAGACAGGAGGAAGCTATGGCTACACCTTC	CASSPLQTGGSYGYTF
-	TRBV29-1	TRBJ2-2	-	TGCAGCGTTCAGGTGGTTCAGGGGTCCACCGGGGAGCTGTTTTTT	CSVQVVQGSTGELFF
-	TRBV1	TRBJ1-5	-	-	CTVGQGAQPQHF
-	TRBV28	TRBJ2-7	-	TGTGCCAGCGCATCCCTGCGGGAAACCTACGAGCAGTACTTC	CASASLRETYEQYF
few	TRBV7-2	TRBJ2-4	-	TGTGCCAGCAGCGACTGGGACATTCAGTACTTC	CASSDWDIQYF
once	TRBV28	TRBJ1-5	-	TGTGCCAGCAGATTTGGGGAGCGGTTTCAGCCCCAGCATTTT	CASRFGERFQPQHF
once	TRBV7-8	TRBJ1-4	-	TGTGCCAGCAGCTTAGCGGGACACGGTGAAGAAAAACTGTTTTTT	CASSLAGHGEEKLFF
few	TRBV6-5	TRBJ1-1	-	TGTGCCAGCAGTTACTTAGGGGGGAACACTGAAGCTTTCTTT	CASSYLGGNTEAFF
-	TRBV4-3	TRBJ2-2	TRBD2	TGCGCCAGCAGCCAGGGGGGGTGGACTAGCGCGAACACCGGGGAGCTGTTTTTT	CASSQGGWTSANTGELFF
-	TRBV18	TRBJ1-2	-	TGTGCCAGCTCACCGACAGGCGGGGGTGGCTACACCTTC	CASSPTGGGGYTF
-	TRBV7-3	TRBJ2-2	TRBD1	TGTGCCAGCAGCTTGACCCACAGGGGGCGAGCCACCGGGGAGCTGTTTTTT	CASSLTHRGRATGELFF
few	TRBV7-9	TRBJ1-2	-	TGTGCCAGCAGCTTAGTCGGGTCAGGGAGGGGAGAAGGCTACACCTTC	CASSLVGSGRGEGYTF
-	TRBV6-1	TRBJ2-1	-	TGTGCCAGCGGAGGAAGACAGGTGACCTACAATGAGCAGTTCTTC	CASGGRQVTYNEQFF
-	TRBV5-1	TRBJ2-5	-	TGCGCCAGCAGCTTGGTTATCGGGGAGACCCAGTACTTC	CASSLVIGETQYF
-	TRBV5-1	TRBJ2-3	-	TGCGCCAGCAGTTACACAACAGATACGCAGTATTTT	CASSYTTDTQYF
-	TRBV13	TRBJ2-5	TRBD2	TGTGCCAGCAGCTTCGAAAGGACTAGCGATAAAGAGACCCAGTACTTC	CASSFERTSDKETQYF
medium-sized	TRBV4-3	TRBJ2-1	-	TGCGCCAGCAGCCTCACCGTAGCGGCCCCCTACAATGAGCAGTTCTTC	CASSLTVAAPYNEQFF
-	TRBV6-6	TRBJ1-2	-	TGTGCCAGCAGCCGACAAACTAACTATGGCTACACCTTC	CASSRQTNYGYTF
-	TRBV11-3	TRBJ2-1	TRBD2	TGTGCCAGCAGCGCGGGACTAGCGGGCGCCTACAATGAGCAGTTCTTC	CASSAGLAGAYNEQFF
-	TRBV28	TRBJ2-7	TRBD2	TGTGCCAGCAGTTCCACATGGAGACTAGCGGGAGGCCCATCCTACGAGCAGTACTTC	CASSSTWRLAGGPSYEQYF
-	TRBV9	TRBJ2-7	-	TGTGCCAGCAGCCCGTTGGCGGACAGTAAGAACGAGCAGTACTTC	CASSPLADSKNEQYF
once	TRBV5-5	TRBJ1-5	-	TGTGCCAGCAGCTTGGTGGAGGGCAGCCAGCCCCAGCATTTT	CASSLVEGSQPQHF
-	TRBV5-1	TRBJ1-1	-	TGCGCCAGCTTTTTCCCGGGGAGCACTGAAGCTTTCTTT	CASFFPGSTEAFF